Following are 4 T cell receptor beta chains from one sample sequenced in a study of T cells in Graves' hyperthyroidism and ophthalmopathy. Amplification of TCR beta CDR3 regions used RNA as the template. The HTBI primer set served for first-round RT-PCR of the TCR CDR3. Each CDR3 protein is one row after TCRdb ran MiXCR on the multiplex PCR reads. The sample records approximately 700,000 distinct CDR3 sequences, about 45% being singletons. Sequencing input: peripheral blood or thyroid tissue (not recorded which). The receptors derive from an adult man with Graves' disease, either hyperthyroidism or ophthalmopathy (not recorded which).

This chain connects TRBV12-3 or TRBV12-4 to TRBJ2-7, with 8 bases matching TRBD2. This CDR3 has 15 residues. Trimming at V came to 5 bases and at J to 4 bases, leaving 10 bases not matched to a gene. CDR3 bases: TGTGCCAGCAGTCACCCGGGAGCGGGAGAATACGAGCAGTACTTC. It encodes CASSHPGAGEYEQYF.

Ten or more counts support this clonotype. This chain links TRBV7-8 with TRBJ1-1; D is unresolved. V was clipped by 1 base and J by 6 bases, with 6 bases between them. Looked up from germline, CDR1 is SGHVS and CDR2 is FQNEAQ. This CDR3 has 12 residues. The CDR3 loop reads CASSLESSEAFF. Here the CDR3 DNA reads TGTGCCAGCAGCTTAGAGTCTTCTGAAGCTTTCTTT.

This clonotype occurred many times. CDR3 protein: CSASPKVGTPLHF. The CDR3 region has the DNA TGCAGTGCTAGCCCCAAGGTTGGAACACCCCTCCACTTT. The rearrangement links TRBV20-1 to TRBJ1-6; the D is unclear. V was trimmed by 3 bases and J by 11 bases, leaving 14 bases between them. The germline CDR1 and CDR2 sequences are DFQATT and SNEGSKA (reference sequence). The CDR3 totals 13 residues.

As to this clonotype: This may stem from a read error, because a much larger clone lies one nucleotide away. The chain links TRBV15 to TRBJ1-2; 8 nucleotides agree with TRBD1. Germline assignment: CDR1 LNHNV and CDR2 YYDKDF (reference sequence). This CDR3 is built from 14 residues. This chain's CDR3 is CATTPRTGMNGCTF. CDR3 in DNA: TGTGCCACCACCCCGAGGACAGGGATGAATGGCTGCACCTTC.